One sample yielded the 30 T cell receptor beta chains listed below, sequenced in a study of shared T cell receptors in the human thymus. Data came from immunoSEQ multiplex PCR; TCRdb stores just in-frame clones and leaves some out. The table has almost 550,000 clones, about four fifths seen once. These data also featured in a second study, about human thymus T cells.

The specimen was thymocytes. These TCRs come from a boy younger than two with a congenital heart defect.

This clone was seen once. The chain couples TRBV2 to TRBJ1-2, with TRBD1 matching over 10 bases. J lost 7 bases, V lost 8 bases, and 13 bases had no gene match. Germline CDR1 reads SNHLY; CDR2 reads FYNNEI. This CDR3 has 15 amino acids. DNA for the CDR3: TGTGCCAGCCCCCGATCCGGGACAGGGGAATCTGGCTACACCTTC. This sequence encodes CASPRSGTGESGYTF. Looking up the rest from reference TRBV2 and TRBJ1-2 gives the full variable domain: EPEVTQTPSHQVTQMGQEVILRCVPISNHLYFYWYRQILGQKVEFLVSFYNNEISEKSEIFDDQFSVERPDGSNFTLKIRSTKLEDSAMYFCASPRSGTGESGYTFGSGTRLTVV.

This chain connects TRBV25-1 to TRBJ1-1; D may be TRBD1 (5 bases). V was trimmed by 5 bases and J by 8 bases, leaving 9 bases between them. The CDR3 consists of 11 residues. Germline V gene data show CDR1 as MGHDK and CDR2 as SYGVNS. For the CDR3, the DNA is TGTGCCAGCAGTTTCGACAGAGAAGCTTTCTTT. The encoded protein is CASSFDREAFF.

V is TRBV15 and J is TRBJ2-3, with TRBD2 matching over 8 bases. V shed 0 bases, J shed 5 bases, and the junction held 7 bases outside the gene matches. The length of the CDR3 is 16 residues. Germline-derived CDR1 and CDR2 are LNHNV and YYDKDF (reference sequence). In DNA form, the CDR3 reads TGTGCCACCAGCAGAGATCGGATTAGCGGGAAAGATACGCAGTATTTT. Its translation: CATSRDRISGKDTQYF.

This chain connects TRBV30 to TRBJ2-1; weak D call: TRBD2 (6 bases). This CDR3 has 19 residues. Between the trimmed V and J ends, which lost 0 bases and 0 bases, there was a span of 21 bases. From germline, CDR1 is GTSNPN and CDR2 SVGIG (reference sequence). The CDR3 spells CAWSVPPGLPKSSYNEQFF. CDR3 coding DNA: TGTGCCTGGAGTGTACCTCCGGGACTCCCAAAGAGCTCCTACAATGAGCAGTTCTTC.

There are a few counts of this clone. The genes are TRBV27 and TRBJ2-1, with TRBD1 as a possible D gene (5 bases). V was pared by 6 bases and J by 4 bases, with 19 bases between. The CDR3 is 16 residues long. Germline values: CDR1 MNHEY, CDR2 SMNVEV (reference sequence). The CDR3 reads CASRPLSGPPYNEQFF. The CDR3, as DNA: TGTGCCAGCAGACCCCTCTCAGGGCCCCCTTACAATGAGCAGTTCTTC.

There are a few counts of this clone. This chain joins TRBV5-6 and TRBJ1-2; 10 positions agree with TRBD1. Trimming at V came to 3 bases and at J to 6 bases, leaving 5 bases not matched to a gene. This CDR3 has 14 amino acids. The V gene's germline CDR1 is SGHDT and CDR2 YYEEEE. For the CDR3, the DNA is TGTGCCAGCAGCTCCGGGACAGGGGATGATGGCTACACCTTC. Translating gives CASSSGTGDDGYTF.

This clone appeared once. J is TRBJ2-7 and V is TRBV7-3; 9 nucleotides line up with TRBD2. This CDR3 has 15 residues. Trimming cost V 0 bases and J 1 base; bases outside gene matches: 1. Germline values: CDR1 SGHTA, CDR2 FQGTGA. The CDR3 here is CASSLTSGGSYEQYF. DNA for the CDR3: TGTGCCAGCAGCTTAACTAGCGGGGGATCCTACGAGCAGTACTTC.

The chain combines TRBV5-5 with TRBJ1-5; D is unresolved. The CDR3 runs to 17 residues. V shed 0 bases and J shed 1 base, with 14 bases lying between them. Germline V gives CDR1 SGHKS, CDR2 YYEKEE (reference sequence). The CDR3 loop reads CASSLVPGNTSNQPQHF. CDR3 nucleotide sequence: TGTGCCAGCAGCTTGGTTCCAGGAAATACCAGCAATCAGCCCCAGCATTTT.

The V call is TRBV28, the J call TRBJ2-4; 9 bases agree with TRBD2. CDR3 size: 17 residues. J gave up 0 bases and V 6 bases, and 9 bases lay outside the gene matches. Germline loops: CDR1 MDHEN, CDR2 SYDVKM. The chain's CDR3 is CASRLAGLGIAKNIQYF. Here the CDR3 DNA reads TGTGCCAGCAGACTAGCGGGTCTGGGTATAGCCAAAAACATTCAGTACTTC.

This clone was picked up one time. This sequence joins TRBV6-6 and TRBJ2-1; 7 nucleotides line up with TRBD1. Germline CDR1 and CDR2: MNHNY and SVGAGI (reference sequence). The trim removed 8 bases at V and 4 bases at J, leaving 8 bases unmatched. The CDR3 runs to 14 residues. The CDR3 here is CASSWGRGYNEQFF. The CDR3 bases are TGTGCCAGCTCCTGGGGCAGGGGGTACAATGAGCAGTTCTTC.

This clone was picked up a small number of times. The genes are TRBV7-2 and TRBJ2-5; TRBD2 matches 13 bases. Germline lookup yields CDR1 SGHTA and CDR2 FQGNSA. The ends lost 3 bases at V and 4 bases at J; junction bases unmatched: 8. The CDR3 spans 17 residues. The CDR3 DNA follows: TGTGCCAGCAGCTTGGTGGGGACTAGCGGGACCCGAGAGACCCAGTACTTC. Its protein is CASSLVGTSGTRETQYF.

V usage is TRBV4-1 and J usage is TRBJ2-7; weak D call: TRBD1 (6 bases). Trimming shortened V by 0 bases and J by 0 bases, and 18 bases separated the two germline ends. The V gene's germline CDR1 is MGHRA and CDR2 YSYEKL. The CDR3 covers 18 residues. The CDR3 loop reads CASSQDRGMAGSSYEQYF. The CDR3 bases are TGCGCCAGCAGCCAAGATAGGGGGATGGCGGGCTCCTCCTACGAGCAGTACTTC.

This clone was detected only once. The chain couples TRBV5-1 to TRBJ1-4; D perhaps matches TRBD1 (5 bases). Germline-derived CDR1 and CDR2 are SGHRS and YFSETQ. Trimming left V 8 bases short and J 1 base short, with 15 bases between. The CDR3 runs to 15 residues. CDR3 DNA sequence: TGCGCCAGTACGACTAGGGGTGAAACTAATGAAAAACTGTTTTTT. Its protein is CASTTRGETNEKLFF.

CDR3 sequence reads: CASSSRTGGPYEQYF. The CDR3 coding sequence is TGTGCCAGCAGCTCCCGGACCGGGGGGCCCTACGAGCAGTACTTC. The chain employs TRBV7-9 and TRBJ2-7; tentative D call: TRBD2 (7 bases). This CDR3 comprises 15 residues. Germline lookup yields CDR1 SEHNR and CDR2 FQNEAQ (reference sequence). The V end was cut by 4 bases, the J end by 2 bases, with 15 bases between.

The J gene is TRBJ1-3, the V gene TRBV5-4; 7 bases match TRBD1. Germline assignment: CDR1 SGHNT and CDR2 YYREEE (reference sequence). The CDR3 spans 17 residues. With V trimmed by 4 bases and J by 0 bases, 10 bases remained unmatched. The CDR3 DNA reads TGTGCCAGCAGCCCATTAACCGGACAGGTCTCTGGAAACACCATATATTTT. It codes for CASSPLTGQVSGNTIYF.

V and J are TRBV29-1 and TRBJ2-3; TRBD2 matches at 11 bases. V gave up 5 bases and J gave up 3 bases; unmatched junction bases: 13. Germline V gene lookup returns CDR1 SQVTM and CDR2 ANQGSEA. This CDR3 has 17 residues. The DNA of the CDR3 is TGCAGCGTTAATGAGGGTAGCGGGAGGGCCATGACAGATACGCAGTATTTT. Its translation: CSVNEGSGRAMTDTQYF.

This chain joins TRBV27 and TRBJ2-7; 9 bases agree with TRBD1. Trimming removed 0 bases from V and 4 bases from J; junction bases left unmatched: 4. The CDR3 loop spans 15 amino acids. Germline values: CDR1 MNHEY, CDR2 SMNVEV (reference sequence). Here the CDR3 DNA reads TGTGCCAGCAGTTTATCGGGGACAGGGTCTTACGAGCAGTACTTC. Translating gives CASSLSGTGSYEQYF.

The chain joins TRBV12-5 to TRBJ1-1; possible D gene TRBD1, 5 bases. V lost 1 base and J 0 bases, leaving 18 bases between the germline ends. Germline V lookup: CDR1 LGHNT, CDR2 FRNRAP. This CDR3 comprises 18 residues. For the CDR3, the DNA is TGTGCTAGTGGTTTGGAGATCTGGGGGGGTCCGATGAACACTGAAGCTTTCTTT. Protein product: CASGLEIWGGPMNTEAFF.

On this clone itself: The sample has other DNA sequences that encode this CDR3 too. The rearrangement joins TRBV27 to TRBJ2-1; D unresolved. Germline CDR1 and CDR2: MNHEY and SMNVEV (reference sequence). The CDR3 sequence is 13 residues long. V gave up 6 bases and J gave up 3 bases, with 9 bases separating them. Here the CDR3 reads CASSLRGYNEQFF. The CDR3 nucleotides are TGTGCCAGCAGCCTTCGAGGCTACAATGAGCAGTTCTTC.

The CDR3 nucleotides read TGTGCCAGCAGTCCGGGACTAGCGGGAAGCTCCTACGAGCAGTACTTC. Protein sequence: CASSPGLAGSSYEQYF. This rearrangement joins TRBV7-2 to TRBJ2-7, with 13 bases lining up with TRBD2. Germline CDR1 is SGHTA and CDR2 is FQGNSA. The CDR3 loop spans 16 amino acids. J gave up 0 bases and V 6 bases, and 5 bases lay outside the gene matches.

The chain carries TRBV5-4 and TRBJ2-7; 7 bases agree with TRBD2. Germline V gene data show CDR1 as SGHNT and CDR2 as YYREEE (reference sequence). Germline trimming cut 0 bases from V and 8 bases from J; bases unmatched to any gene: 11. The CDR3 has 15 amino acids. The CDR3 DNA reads TGTGCCAGCAGCTTGGTCGGGGCGGGAGCTTCTCAGCAGTACTTC. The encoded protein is CASSLVGAGASQQYF. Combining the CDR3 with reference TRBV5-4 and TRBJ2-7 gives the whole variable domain ETGVTQSPTHLIKTRGQQVTLRCSSQSGHNTVSWYQQALGQGPQFIFQYYREEENGRGNFPPRFSGLQFPNYSSELNVNALELDDSALYLCASSLVGAGASQQYFGPGTRLTVT.

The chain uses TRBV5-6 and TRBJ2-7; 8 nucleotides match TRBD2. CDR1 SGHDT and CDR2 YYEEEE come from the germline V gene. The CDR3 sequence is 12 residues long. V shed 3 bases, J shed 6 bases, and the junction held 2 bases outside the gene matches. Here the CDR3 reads CASSYGGAEQYF. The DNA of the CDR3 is TGTGCCAGCAGCTACGGGGGGGCCGAGCAGTACTTC.

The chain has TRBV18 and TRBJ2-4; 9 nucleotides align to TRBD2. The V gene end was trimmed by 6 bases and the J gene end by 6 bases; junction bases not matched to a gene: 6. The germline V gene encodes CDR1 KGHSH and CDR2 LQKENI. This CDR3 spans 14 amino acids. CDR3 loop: CASSFGLAPNIQYF. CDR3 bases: TGTGCCAGCTCCTTTGGACTAGCGCCAAACATTCAGTACTTC.

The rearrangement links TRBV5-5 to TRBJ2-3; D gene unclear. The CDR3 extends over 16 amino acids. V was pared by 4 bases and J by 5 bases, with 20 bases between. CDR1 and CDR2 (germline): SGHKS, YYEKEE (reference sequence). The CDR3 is CASSPTGPVRQDTQYF. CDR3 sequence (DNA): TGTGCCAGCAGCCCTACCGGTCCCGTCCGCCAAGATACGCAGTATTTT.

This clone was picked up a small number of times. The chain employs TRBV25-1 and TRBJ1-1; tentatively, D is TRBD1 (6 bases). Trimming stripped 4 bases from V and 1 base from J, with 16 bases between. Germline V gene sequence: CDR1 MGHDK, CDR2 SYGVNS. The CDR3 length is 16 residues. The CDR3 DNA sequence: TGTGCCAGCAGTGCCTCTTCGGGACAACCGAACACTGAAGCTTTCTTT. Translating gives CASSASSGQPNTEAFF.

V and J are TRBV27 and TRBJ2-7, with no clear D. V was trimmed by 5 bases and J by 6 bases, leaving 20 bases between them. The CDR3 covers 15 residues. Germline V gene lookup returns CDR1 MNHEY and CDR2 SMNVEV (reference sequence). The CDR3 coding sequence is TGTGCCAGCAGTCCCGGAGCTGCTTCCATAACCGAGCAGTACTTC. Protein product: CASSPGAASITEQYF.

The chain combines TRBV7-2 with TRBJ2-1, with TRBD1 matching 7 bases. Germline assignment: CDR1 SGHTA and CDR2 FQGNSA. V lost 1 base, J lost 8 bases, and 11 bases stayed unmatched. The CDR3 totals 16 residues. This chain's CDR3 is CASSLVETGHGDEQFF. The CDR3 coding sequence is TGTGCCAGCAGCTTAGTCGAGACAGGGCATGGGGATGAGCAGTTCTTC.

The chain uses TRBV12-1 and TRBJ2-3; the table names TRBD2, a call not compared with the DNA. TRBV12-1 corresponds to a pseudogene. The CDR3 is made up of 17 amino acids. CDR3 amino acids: CASSSTGSGIFTDTQYF. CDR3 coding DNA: TGTGCCAGCAGCTCGACTGGTAGCGGGATTTTCACAGATACGCAGTATTTT.

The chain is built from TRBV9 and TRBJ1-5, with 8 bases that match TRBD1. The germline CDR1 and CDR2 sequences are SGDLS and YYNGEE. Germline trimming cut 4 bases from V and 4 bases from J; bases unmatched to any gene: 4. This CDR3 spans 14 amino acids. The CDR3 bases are TGTGCCAGCAGCCGCGACAGGGGAAATCAGCCCCAGCATTTT. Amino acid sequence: CASSRDRGNQPQHF. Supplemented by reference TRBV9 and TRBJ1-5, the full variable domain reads DSGVTQTPKHLITATGQRVTLRCSPRSGDLSVYWYQQSLDQGLQFLIQYYNGEERAKGNILERFSAQQFPDLHSELNLSSLELGDSALYFCASSRDRGNQPQHFGDGTRLSIL.

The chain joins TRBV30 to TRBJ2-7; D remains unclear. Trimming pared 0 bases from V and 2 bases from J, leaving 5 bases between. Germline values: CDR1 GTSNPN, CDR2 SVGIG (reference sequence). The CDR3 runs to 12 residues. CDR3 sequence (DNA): TGTGCCTGGAGTGTGGCCACCTACGAGCAGTACTTC. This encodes CAWSVATYEQYF.